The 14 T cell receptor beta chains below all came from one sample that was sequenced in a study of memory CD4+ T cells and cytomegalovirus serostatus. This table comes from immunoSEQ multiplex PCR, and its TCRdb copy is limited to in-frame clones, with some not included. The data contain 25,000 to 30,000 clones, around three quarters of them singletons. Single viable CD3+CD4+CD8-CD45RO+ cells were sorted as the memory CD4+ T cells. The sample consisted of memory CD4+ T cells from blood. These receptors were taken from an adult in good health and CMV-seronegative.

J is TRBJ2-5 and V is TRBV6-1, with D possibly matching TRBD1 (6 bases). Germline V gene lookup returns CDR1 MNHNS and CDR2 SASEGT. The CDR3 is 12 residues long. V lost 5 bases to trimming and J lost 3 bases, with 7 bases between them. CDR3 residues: CASSWTEETQYF. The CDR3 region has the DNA TGTGCCAGCAGTTGGACAGAAGAGACCCAGTACTTC.

CDR3 loop: CASSRGREDEQFF. The CDR3 nucleotides are TGTGCCAGCAGCAGGGGGCGGGAGGATGAGCAGTTCTTC. The rearrangement links TRBV6-6 to TRBJ2-1; D may be TRBD1 or TRBD2 (8 bases each). CDR1 and CDR2 (germline): MNHNY, SVGAGI (reference sequence). Trimming shortened V by 6 bases and J by 8 bases, and 14 bases separated the two germline ends. The CDR3 has 13 residues.

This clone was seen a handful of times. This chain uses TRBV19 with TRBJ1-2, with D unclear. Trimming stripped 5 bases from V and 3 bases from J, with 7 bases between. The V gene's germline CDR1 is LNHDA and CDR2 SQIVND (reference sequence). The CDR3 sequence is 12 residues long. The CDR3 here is CASSPGHYGYTF. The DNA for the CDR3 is TGTGCCAGTAGTCCAGGACACTATGGCTACACCTTC.

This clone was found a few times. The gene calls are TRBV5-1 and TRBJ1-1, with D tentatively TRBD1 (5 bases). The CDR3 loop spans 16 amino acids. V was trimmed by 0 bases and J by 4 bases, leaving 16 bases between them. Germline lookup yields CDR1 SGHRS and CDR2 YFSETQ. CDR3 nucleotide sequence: TGCGCCAGCAGCTTGGGCGGGGGAGGCCGCACCACTGAAGCTTTCTTT. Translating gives CASSLGGGGRTTEAFF.

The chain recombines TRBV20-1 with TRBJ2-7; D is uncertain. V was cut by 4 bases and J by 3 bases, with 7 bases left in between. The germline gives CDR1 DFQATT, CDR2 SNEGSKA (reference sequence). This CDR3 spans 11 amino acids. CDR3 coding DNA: TGCAGTGCTACTTATTTCTACGAGCAGTACTTC. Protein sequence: CSATYFYEQYF.

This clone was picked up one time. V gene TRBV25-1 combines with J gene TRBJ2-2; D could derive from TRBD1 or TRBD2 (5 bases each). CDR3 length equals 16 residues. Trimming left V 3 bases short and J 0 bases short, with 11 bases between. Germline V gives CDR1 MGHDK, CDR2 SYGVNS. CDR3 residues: CASSDLGTANTGELFF. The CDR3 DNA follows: TGTGCCAGCAGTGATTTGGGGACGGCGAACACCGGGGAGCTGTTTTTT. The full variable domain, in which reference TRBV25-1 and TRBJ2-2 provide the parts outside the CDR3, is EADIYQTPRYLVIGTGKKITLECSQTMGHDKMYWYQQDPGMELHLIHYSYGVNSTEKGDLSSESTVSRIRTEHFPLTLESARPSHTSQYLCASSDLGTANTGELFFGEGSRLTVL.

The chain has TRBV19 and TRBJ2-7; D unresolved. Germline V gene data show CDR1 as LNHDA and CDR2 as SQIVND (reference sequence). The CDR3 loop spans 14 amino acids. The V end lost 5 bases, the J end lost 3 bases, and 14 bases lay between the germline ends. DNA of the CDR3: TGTGCCAGTAGTGACCCGAGCCTCCACTACGAGCAGTACTTC. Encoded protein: CASSDPSLHYEQYF.

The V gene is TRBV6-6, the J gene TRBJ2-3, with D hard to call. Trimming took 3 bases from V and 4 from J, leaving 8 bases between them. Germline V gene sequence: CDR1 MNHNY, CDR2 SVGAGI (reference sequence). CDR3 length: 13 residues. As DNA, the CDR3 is TGTGCCAGCAGTTATTCCGGAGCAGATACGCAGTATTTT. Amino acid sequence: CASSYSGADTQYF.

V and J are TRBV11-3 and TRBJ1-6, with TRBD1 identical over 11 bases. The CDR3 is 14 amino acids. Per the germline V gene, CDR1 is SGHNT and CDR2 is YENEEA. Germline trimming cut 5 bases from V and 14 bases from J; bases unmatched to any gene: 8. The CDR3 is CASSPGQGDLTLHF. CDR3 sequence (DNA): TGTGCCAGCAGCCCGGGACAGGGGGATTTAACCCTCCACTTT.

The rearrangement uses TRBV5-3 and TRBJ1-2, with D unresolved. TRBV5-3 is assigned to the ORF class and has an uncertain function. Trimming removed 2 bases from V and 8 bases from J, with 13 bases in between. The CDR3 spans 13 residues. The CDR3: CARSFWRSVGYTF. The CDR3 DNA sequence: TGTGCCAGAAGCTTTTGGCGGTCGGTAGGCTACACCTTC.

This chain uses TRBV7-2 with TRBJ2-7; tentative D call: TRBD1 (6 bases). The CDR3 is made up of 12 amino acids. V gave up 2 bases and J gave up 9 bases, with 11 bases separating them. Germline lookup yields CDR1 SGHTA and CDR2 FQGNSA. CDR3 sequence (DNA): TGTGCCAGCAGCTTACCAGGGGTAGCGCAGTACTTC. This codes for CASSLPGVAQYF.

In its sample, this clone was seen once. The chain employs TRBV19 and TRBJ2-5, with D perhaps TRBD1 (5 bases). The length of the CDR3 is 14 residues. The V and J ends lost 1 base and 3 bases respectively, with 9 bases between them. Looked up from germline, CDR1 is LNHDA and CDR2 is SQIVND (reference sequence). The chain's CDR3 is CASSIGQLKETQYF. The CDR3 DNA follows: TGTGCCAGTAGTATAGGACAGCTAAAAGAGACCCAGTACTTC. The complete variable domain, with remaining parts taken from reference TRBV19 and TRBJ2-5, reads DGGITQSPKYLFRKEGQNVTLSCEQNLNHDAMYWYRQDPGQGLRLIYYSQIVNDFQKGDIAEGYSVSREKKESFPLTVTSAQKNPTAFYLCASSIGQLKETQYFGPGTRLLVL.

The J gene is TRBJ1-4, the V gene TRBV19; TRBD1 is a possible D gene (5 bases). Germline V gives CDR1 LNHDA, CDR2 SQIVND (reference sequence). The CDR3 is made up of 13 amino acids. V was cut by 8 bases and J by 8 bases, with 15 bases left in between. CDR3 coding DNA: TGTGCCAGTCAGAACGGCGACAGCGAAAAACTGTTTTTT. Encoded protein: CASQNGDSEKLFF.

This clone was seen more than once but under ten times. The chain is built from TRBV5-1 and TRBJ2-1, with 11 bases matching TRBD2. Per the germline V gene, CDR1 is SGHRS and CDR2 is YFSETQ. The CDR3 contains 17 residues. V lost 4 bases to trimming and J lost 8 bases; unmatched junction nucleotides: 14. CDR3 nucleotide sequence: TGCGCCAGCAGCCCCACCAGGGCTAGCGGGGGGAATGATGAGCAGTTCTTC. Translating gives CASSPTRASGGNDEQFF.